The 2 T cell receptor beta chains listed next were all sequenced from one sample in a study of blood T cell repertoires in COVID-19. Only in-frame clones appear in the TCRdb table, and some are missing; sequencing was by immunoSEQ multiplex PCR. Of over 200,000 clones in the sample, more than 65% were seen once. The specimen was peripheral blood. The receptor source for this set is a man between 45 and 60 years old with active or convalescent COVID-19.

The chain carries TRBV7-4 and TRBJ1-4, with TRBD1 matching 9 bases. The CDR3 loop spans 14 amino acids. V shed 1 base, J shed 8 bases, and the junction held 2 bases outside the gene matches. From germline, CDR1 is SGHVT and CDR2 SQSDAQ. The CDR3 here is CASSLGTGDEKLFF. CDR3 coding DNA: TGTGCCAGCAGCTTAGGGACAGGGGACGAAAAACTGTTTTTT.

The CDR3 DNA sequence: TGTGCCTGGAGCCACCGGGACAGGGTCTCGACTGAAGCTTTCTTT. Translation gives CAWSHRDRVSTEAFF. The chain joins TRBV30 to TRBJ1-1, with TRBD1 matching over 9 bases. Germline V gene sequence: CDR1 GTSNPN, CDR2 SVGIG (reference sequence). V was clipped by 3 bases and J by 5 bases; unmatched bases: 10. The CDR3 runs to 15 residues.